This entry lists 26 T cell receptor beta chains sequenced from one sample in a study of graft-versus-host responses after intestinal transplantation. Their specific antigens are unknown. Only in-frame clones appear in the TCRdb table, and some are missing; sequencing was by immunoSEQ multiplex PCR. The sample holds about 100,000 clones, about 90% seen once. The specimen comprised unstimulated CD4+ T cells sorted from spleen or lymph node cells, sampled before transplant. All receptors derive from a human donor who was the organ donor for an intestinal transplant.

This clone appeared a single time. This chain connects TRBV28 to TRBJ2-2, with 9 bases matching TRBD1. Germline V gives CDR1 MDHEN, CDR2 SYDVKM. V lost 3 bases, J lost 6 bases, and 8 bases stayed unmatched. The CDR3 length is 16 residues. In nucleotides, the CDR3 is TGTGCCAGCAGTTTTGGGGACAGGGTAATAGCCGGGGAGCTGTTTTTT. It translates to CASSFGDRVIAGELFF.

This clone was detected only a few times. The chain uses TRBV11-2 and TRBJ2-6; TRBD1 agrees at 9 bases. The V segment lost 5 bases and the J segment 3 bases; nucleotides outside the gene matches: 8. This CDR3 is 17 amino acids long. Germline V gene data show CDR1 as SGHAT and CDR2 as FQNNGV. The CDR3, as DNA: TGTGCCAGCAGCCCTCGGACAGGGGCGGGTGGGGCCAACGTCCTGACTTTC. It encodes CASSPRTGAGGANVLTF.

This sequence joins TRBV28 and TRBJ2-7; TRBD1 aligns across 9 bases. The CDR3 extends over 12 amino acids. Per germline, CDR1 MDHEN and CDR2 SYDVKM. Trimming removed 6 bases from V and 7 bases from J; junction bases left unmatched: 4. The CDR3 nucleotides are TGTGCCAGCAGACTCGGACAGGGGGAGCAGTACTTC. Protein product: CASRLGQGEQYF.

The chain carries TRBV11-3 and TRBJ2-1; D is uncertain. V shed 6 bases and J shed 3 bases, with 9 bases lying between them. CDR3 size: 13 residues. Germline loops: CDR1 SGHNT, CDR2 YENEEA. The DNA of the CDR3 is TGTGCCAGCAGTTTGGACGTCTACAATGAGCAGTTCTTC. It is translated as CASSLDVYNEQFF.

The CDR3 coding sequence is TGTGCCAGCAGGCGCACTAGCGACTTAAAAAACATTCAGTACTTC. Its protein is CASRRTSDLKNIQYF. The chain joins TRBV6-5 to TRBJ2-4; 7 bases match TRBD2. CDR3 size: 15 residues. The J segment lost 4 bases and the V segment lost 6 bases, leaving 9 bases of the junction unmatched. In germline, CDR1 is MNHEY, CDR2 SVGAGI.

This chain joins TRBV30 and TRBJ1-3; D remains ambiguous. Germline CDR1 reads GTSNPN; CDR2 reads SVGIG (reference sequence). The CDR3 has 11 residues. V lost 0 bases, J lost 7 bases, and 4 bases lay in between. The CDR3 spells CAWSVYNTIYF. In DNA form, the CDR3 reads TGTGCCTGGAGTGTCTATAACACCATATATTTT.

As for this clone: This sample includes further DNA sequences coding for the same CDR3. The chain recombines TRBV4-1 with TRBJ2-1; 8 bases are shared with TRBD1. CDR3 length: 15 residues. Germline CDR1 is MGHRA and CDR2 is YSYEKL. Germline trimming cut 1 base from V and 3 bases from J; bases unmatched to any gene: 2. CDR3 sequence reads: CASSQGGQVYNEQFF. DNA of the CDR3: TGCGCCAGCAGCCAAGGGGGACAGGTCTACAATGAGCAGTTCTTC.

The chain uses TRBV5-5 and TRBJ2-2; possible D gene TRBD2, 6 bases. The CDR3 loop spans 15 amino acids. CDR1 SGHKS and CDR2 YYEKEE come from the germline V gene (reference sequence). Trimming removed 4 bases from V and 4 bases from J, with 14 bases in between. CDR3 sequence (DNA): TGTGCCAGCAGCCCCTTCGGGGGTTTCACCGGGGAGCTGTTTTTT. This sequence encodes CASSPFGGFTGELFF. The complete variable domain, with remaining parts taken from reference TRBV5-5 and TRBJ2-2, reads DAGVTQSPTHLIKTRGQQVTLRCSPISGHKSVSWYQQVLGQGPQFIFQYYEKEERGRGNFPDRFSARQFPNYSSELNVNALLLGDSALYLCASSPFGGFTGELFFGEGSRLTVL.

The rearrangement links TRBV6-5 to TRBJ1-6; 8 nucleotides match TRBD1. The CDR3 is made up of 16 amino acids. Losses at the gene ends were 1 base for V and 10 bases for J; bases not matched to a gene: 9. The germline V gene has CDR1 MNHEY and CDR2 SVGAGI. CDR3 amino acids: CASSYFRQGNGSPLHF. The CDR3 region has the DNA TGTGCCAGCAGTTACTTTAGACAGGGGAATGGATCACCCCTCCACTTT.

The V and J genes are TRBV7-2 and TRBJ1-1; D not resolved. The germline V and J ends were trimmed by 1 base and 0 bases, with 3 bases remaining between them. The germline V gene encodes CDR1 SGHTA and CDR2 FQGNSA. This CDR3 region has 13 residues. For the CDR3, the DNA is TGTGCCAGCAGCTTAGAGGTGAACACTGAAGCTTTCTTT. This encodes CASSLEVNTEAFF.

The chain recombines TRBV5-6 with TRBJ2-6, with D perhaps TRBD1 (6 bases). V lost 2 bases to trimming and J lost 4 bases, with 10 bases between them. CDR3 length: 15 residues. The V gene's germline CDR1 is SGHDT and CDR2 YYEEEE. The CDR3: CASSLQGPGANVLTF. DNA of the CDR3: TGTGCCAGCAGCTTACAGGGTCCCGGGGCCAACGTCCTGACTTTC.

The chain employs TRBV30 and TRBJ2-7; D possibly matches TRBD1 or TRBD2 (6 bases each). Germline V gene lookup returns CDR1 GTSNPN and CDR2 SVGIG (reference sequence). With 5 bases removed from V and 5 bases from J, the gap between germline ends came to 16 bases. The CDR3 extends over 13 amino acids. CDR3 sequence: CAWSGGGLDEQYF. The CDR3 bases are TGTGCCTGGTCTGGTGGGGGGCTGGACGAGCAGTACTTC. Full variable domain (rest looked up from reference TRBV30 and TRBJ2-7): SQTIHQWPATLVQPVGSPLSLECTVEGTSNPNLYWYRQAAGRGLQLLFYSVGIGQISSEVPQNLSASRPQDRQFILSSKKLLLSDSGFYLCAWSGGGLDEQYFGPGTRLTVT.

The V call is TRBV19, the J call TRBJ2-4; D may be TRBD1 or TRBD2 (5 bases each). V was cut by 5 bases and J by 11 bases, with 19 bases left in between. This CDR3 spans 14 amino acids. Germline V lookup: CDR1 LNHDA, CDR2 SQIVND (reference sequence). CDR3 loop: CASSFLTSPGLQYF. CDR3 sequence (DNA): TGTGCCAGTAGTTTCCTGACATCCCCGGGGCTTCAGTACTTC.

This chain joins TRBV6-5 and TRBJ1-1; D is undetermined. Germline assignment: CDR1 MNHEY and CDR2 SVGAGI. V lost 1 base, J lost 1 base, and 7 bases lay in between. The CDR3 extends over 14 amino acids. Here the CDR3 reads CASSYWKENTEAFF. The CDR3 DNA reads TGTGCCAGCAGTTACTGGAAAGAGAACACTGAAGCTTTCTTT.

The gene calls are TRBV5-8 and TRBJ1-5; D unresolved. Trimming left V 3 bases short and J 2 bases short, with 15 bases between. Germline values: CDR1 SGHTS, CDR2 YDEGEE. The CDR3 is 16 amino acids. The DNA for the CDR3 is TGTGCCAGCAGCTGGAACGGGGTAACCGGCAATCAGCCCCAGCATTTT. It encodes CASSWNGVTGNQPQHF.

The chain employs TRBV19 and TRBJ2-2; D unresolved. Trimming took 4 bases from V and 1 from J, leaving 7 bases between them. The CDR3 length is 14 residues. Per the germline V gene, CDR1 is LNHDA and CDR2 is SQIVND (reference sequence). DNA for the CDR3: TGTGCCAGTAGTAGTCGGAGGAACACCGGGGAGCTGTTTTTT. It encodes CASSSRRNTGELFF.

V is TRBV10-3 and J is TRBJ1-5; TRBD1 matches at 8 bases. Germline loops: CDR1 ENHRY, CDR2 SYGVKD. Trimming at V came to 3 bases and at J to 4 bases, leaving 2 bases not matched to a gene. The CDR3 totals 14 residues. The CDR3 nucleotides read TGTGCCATCAGTGACCGGACAGGGAATCAGCCCCAGCATTTT. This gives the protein CAISDRTGNQPQHF.

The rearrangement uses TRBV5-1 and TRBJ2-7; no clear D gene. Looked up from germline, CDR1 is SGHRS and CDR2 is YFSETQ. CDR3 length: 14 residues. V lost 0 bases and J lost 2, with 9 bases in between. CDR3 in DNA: TGCGCCAGCAGCTTGGAACCGACGCCCTACGAGCAGTACTTC. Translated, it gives CASSLEPTPYEQYF. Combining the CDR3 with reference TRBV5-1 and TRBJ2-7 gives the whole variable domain KAGVTQTPRYLIKTRGQQVTLSCSPISGHRSVSWYQQTPGQGLQFLFEYFSETQRNKGNFPGRFSGRQFSNSRSEMNVSTLELGDSALYLCASSLEPTPYEQYFGPGTRLTVT.

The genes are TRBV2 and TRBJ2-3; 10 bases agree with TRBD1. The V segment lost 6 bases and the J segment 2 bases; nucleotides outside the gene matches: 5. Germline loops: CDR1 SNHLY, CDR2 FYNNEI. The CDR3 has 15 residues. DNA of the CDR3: TGTGCCAGCAGATTCGGGACAGGGGACACAGATACGCAGTATTTT. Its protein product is CASRFGTGDTDTQYF.

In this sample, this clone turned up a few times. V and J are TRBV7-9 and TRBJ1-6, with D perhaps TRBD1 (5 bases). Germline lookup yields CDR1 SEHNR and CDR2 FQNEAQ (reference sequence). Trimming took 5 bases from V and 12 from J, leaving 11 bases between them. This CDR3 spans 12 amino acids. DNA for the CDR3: TGTGCCAGCAGCCTTACAGGTCTACCCCTCCACTTT. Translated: CASSLTGLPLHF.

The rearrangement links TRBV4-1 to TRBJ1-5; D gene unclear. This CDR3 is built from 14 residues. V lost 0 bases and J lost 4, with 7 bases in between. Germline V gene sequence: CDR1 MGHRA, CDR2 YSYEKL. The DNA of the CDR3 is TGCGCCAGCAGCCAAGAGTGGATTAATCAGCCCCAGCATTTT. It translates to CASSQEWINQPQHF.

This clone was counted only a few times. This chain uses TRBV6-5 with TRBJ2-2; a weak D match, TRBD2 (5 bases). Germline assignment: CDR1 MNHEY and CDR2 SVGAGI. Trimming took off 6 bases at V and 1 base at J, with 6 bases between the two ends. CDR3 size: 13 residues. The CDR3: CASSRGNTGELFF. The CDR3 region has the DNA TGTGCCAGCAGCCGGGGGAACACCGGGGAGCTGTTTTTT.

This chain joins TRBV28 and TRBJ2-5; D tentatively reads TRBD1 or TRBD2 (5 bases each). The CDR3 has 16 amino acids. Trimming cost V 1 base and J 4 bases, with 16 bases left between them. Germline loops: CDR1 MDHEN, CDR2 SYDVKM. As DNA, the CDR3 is TGTGCCAGCAGTTTATTATCGGGGCAGGGCAGAGAGACCCAGTACTTC. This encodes CASSLLSGQGRETQYF.

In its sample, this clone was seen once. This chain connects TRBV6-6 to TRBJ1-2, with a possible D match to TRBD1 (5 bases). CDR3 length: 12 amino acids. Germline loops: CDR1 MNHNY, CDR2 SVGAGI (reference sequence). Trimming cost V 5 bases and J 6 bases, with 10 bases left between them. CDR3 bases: TGTGCCAGCAGTCCCCGAGGGGATGGCTACACCTTC. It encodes CASSPRGDGYTF.

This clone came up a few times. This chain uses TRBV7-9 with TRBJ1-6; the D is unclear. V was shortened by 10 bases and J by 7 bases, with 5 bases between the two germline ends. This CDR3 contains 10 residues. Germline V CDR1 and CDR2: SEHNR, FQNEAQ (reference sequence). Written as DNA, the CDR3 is TGTGCCATCCGCAATTCACCCCTCCACTTT. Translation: CAIRNSPLHF.

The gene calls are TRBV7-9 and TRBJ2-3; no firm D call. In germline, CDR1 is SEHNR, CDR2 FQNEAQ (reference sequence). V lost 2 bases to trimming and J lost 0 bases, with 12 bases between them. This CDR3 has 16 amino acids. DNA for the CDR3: TGTGCCAGCAGCTTATTGGGCTTTTCTAGCACAGATACGCAGTATTTT. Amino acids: CASSLLGFSSTDTQYF.